These 23 T cell receptor beta chains came from one sample sequenced in a study of blood T cell repertoires in COVID-19. Sequencing used immunoSEQ multiplex PCR; TCRdb keeps in-frame clones, though not all of them. The top ten hold approximately 2.3% of the sample, which has 100,000 to 150,000 clones, roughly 90% seen once. The sample consisted of peripheral blood. Receptors were obtained from a man in his 70s with active COVID-19.

V and J are TRBV6-5 and TRBJ2-4; D uncertain. Germline CDR1 reads MNHEY; CDR2 reads SVGAGI. CDR3 length: 15 residues. V lost 0 bases and J 0 bases, leaving 6 bases between the germline ends. This CDR3 is CASSYSSLAKNIQYF. In DNA form, the CDR3 reads TGTGCCAGCAGTTACTCATCACTAGCCAAAAACATTCAGTACTTC.

The V and J genes are TRBV10-1 and TRBJ2-1, with TRBD1 matching 7 bases. Germline-derived CDR1 and CDR2 are WNHNN and SYGVQD (reference sequence). There are 13 residues in the CDR3. The V segment lost 8 bases and the J segment 6 bases; nucleotides outside the gene matches: 7. The CDR3 nucleotides are TGCGCCAGCTCCACAGGGGAAGGCAATGAGCAGTTCTTC. Its translation is CASSTGEGNEQFF.

This chain connects TRBV3-1 (or the pseudogene TRBV3-2) to TRBJ1-3; 8 bases line up with TRBD1. V shed 4 bases, J shed 4 bases, and the junction held 3 bases outside the gene matches. This CDR3 is built from 14 residues. Germline V gene data show CDR1 as LGHDT and CDR2 as YNNKEL (reference sequence). CDR3 region: CASSPRDRGNTIYF. DNA for the CDR3: TGTGCCAGCAGCCCCCGGGACAGGGGAAACACCATATATTTT.

The rearrangement links TRBV6-7 to TRBJ1-5; D perhaps matches TRBD1 (5 bases). TRBV6-7 is marked as an open reading frame, function uncertain. V was trimmed by 4 bases and J by 4 bases, leaving 8 bases between them. The CDR3 extends over 13 amino acids. CDR3 loop: CASSSAGNQPQHF. In nucleotides, the CDR3 is TGTGCCAGCAGTTCGGCAGGGAATCAGCCCCAGCATTTT.

This chain links TRBV10-2 with TRBJ2-2; 7 bases are shared with TRBD2. Per the germline V gene, CDR1 is WSHSY and CDR2 is SAAADI. This CDR3 spans 14 amino acids. V dropped 7 bases and J dropped 2; count of bases not matched to a gene: 4. The chain's CDR3 is CASKTGGNTGELFF. In DNA, the CDR3 is TGCGCCAGCAAGACGGGGGGAAACACCGGGGAGCTGTTTTTT.

The V gene is TRBV6-5, the J gene TRBJ2-7; TRBD1 matches at 8 bases. CDR3 length: 15 amino acids. Germline V gene data show CDR1 as MNHEY and CDR2 as SVGAGI. Losses at the gene ends were 7 bases for V and 0 bases for J; bases not matched to a gene: 8. The CDR3 loop reads CASTKGQANSYEQYF. In nucleotides, the CDR3 is TGTGCCAGCACCAAGGGACAGGCAAACTCCTACGAGCAGTACTTC.

The chain links TRBV28 to TRBJ1-2; D is uncertain. V was cut by 2 bases and J by 2 bases, with 9 bases left in between. CDR3 length: 14 amino acids. Looked up from germline, CDR1 is MDHEN and CDR2 is SYDVKM. In DNA, the CDR3 is TGTGCCAGCAGTTTAAGAAAGGAGAACTATGGCTACACCTTC. Protein sequence: CASSLRKENYGYTF.

This clone came up once. J is TRBJ2-1 and V is TRBV6-5; a possible D gene is TRBD2 (5 bases). V was pared by 6 bases and J by 4 bases, with 16 bases between. CDR3 length: 15 residues. Germline-derived CDR1 and CDR2 are MNHEY and SVGAGI. The CDR3 DNA reads as TGTGCCAGCAGAGCCCAAGGGCTAGCTTACAATGAGCAGTTCTTC. It codes for CASRAQGLAYNEQFF.

CDR3 nucleotide sequence: TGTGCCTGGAACGCAGGGGTCCACGAGCAGTACTTC. Translation gives CAWNAGVHEQYF. This sequence joins TRBV30 and TRBJ2-7, with D possibly being TRBD1 (6 bases). The germline V gene encodes CDR1 GTSNPN and CDR2 SVGIG (reference sequence). With 4 bases removed from V and 5 bases from J, the gap between germline ends came to 12 bases. The CDR3 is 12 residues long.

The CDR3 sequence: CASSPRTGVPDGYTF. The CDR3 bases are TGTGCCAGCAGCCCGAGGACAGGGGTTCCGGATGGCTACACCTTC. The rearrangement joins TRBV7-2 to TRBJ1-2, with 9 bases identical to TRBD1. Germline V gene sequence: CDR1 SGHTA, CDR2 FQGNSA. The J segment lost 6 bases and the V segment lost 5 bases, leaving 10 bases of the junction unmatched. The CDR3 covers 15 residues.

This chain connects TRBV2 to TRBJ1-1; D not resolved. Germline CDR1 and CDR2: SNHLY and FYNNEI. This CDR3 comprises 14 residues. Trimming removed 6 bases at V and 1 base at J, with 12 bases between. Written as DNA, the CDR3 is TGTGCCAGCAGAGTAGGAAGAGGGAACACTGAAGCTTTCTTT. Translated: CASRVGRGNTEAFF.

The CDR3 sequence is CATSGGLAGVVETQYF. DNA for the CDR3: TGTGCCACCAGTGGGGGACTAGCGGGAGTTGTAGAGACCCAGTACTTC. The V gene is TRBV24-1, the J gene TRBJ2-5; 14 bases agree with TRBD2. The CDR3 is made up of 16 amino acids. From germline, CDR1 is KGHDR and CDR2 SFDVKD. V dropped 5 bases and J dropped 4; count of bases not matched to a gene: 5.

This clone has only one observation. V is TRBV9 and J is TRBJ2-2; D might be TRBD1 (5 bases). The ends were cut back, 7 bases at V and 5 bases at J, with 9 bases in the middle. The CDR3 extends over 12 amino acids. The germline V gene encodes CDR1 SGDLS and CDR2 YYNGEE. The CDR3 sequence: CASRDSTGELFF. The CDR3 nucleotides read TGTGCCAGCCGCGACAGTACCGGGGAGCTGTTTTTT.

The gene calls are TRBV7-8 and TRBJ2-1, with TRBD2 identical over 11 bases. Germline loops: CDR1 SGHVS, CDR2 FQNEAQ. J gave up 4 bases and V 5 bases, and 7 bases lay outside the gene matches. The CDR3 loop spans 16 amino acids. The CDR3 DNA is TGTGCCAGCAGCCTGATAGCGGGAGGGGGGTACAATGAGCAGTTCTTC. It is translated as CASSLIAGGGYNEQFF.

This clone was seen a handful of times. V and J are TRBV10-2 and TRBJ2-1; perhaps TRBD1 as D (5 bases). This CDR3 spans 15 amino acids. CDR1 WSHSY and CDR2 SAAADI come from the germline V gene. V gave up 4 bases and J gave up 3 bases, with 13 bases separating them. CDR3 in DNA: TGCGCCAGCAGTGCCGGACAACCGAACTACAATGAGCAGTTCTTC. This codes for CASSAGQPNYNEQFF.

The CDR3 DNA sequence: TGTGCCAGTAGCCATTTGGGGCAGAAAAACAATCAGCCCCAGCATTTT. Translating gives CASSHLGQKNNQPQHF. The chain couples TRBV19 to TRBJ1-5; D might be TRBD1 (5 bases). The length of the CDR3 is 16 residues. Trimming took off 6 bases at V and 3 bases at J, with 18 bases between the two ends. Germline-derived CDR1 and CDR2 are LNHDA and SQIVND (reference sequence).

The chain joins TRBV30 to TRBJ2-7, with 8 bases aligning to TRBD2. The CDR3 sequence is 13 residues long. V shed 2 bases, J shed 6 bases, and the junction held 6 bases outside the gene matches. Germline V gives CDR1 GTSNPN, CDR2 SVGIG (reference sequence). The CDR3: CAWSYSGRGEQYF. The CDR3 region has the DNA TGTGCCTGGAGTTACAGCGGGAGAGGCGAGCAGTACTTC.

The gene calls are TRBV11-2 and TRBJ2-7, with D possibly TRBD1 on 5 matching bases. The ends were cut back, 1 base at V and 0 bases at J, with 13 bases in the middle. The CDR3 length is 16 residues. The germline V gene encodes CDR1 SGHAT and CDR2 FQNNGV. The CDR3 DNA is TGTGCCAGCAGCTTAGGGGGCGGCAGAAGCTCCTACGAGCAGTACTTC. Translating it yields CASSLGGGRSSYEQYF.

V usage is TRBV19 and J usage is TRBJ2-7; TRBD1 matches 7 bases. Germline loops: CDR1 LNHDA, CDR2 SQIVND (reference sequence). CDR3 length equals 12 residues. The V segment lost 10 bases and the J segment 3 bases; nucleotides outside the gene matches: 6. CDR3 protein: CATEDRSYEQYF. DNA for the CDR3: TGTGCCACCGAGGACAGGAGCTACGAGCAGTACTTC.

The V call is TRBV18, the J call TRBJ1-1; 9 bases match TRBD1. Germline CDR1 KGHSH, CDR2 LQKENI. Trimming took 3 bases from V and 2 from J; bases not matched to a gene: 13. The CDR3 is 18 amino acids. Here the CDR3 DNA reads TGTGCCAGCTCACCTTTAAATAAACCGACAGGGGGTAACACTGAAGCTTTCTTT. Amino acid sequence: CASSPLNKPTGGNTEAFF.

The chain joins TRBV7-9 to TRBJ1-1; a possible D gene is TRBD1 (6 bases). V was pared by 6 bases and J by 5 bases, with 13 bases between. Germline V gene sequence: CDR1 SEHNR, CDR2 FQNEAQ (reference sequence). The CDR3 runs 13 residues. The CDR3 nucleotides are TGTGCCAGCAGTGCTATCGGGACAACTGAAGCTTTCTTT. This encodes CASSAIGTTEAFF.

The CDR3 sequence is CASSILGGGTQPQHF. The DNA of the CDR3 is TGTGCCAGTAGTATTTTAGGGGGCGGAACGCAGCCCCAGCATTTT. The rearrangement uses TRBV19 and TRBJ1-5; 7 bases line up with TRBD1. The CDR3 is 15 amino acids. Germline V gene lookup returns CDR1 LNHDA and CDR2 SQIVND (reference sequence). V shed 3 bases, J shed 7 bases, and the junction held 9 bases outside the gene matches.

This clone was seen a handful of times. The rearrangement uses TRBV28 and TRBJ2-5; 7 nucleotides line up with TRBD2. Germline-derived CDR1 and CDR2 are MDHEN and SYDVKM. This CDR3 is built from 16 residues. The V segment lost 1 base and the J segment 1 base; nucleotides outside the gene matches: 6. The CDR3 bases are TGTGCCAGCAGTTTATACGAAGCGGGGAGCCAAGAGACCCAGTACTTC. Translation: CASSLYEAGSQETQYF.